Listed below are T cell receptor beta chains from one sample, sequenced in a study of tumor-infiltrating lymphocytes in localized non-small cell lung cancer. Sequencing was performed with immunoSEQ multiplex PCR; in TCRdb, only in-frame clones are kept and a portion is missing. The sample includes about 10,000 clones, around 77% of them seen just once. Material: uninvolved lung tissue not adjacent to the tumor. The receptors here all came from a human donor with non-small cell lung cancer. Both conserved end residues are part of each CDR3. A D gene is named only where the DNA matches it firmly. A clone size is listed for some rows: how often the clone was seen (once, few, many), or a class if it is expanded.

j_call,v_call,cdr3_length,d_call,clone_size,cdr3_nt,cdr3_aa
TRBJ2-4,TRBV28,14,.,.,TGTGCCACCTCTGGCGGGGAAGGCAAAAACATTCAGTACTTC,CATSGGEGKNIQYF
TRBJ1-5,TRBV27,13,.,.,TGTGCCAGCAGTTTGCAGAATAATCAGCCCCAGCATTTT,CASSLQNNQPQHF
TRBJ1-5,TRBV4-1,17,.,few,TGCGCCAGCAGCCCCAAAGGGGGTCAGTTGTTCTATCAGCCCCAGCATTTT,CASSPKGGQLFYQPQHF
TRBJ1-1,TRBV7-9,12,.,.,TGTGCCAGCAGCTCGAATAACAGAAAAGCTTTCTTT,CASSSNNRKAFF
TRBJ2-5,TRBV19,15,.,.,TGTGCCAGTAGTCAGCCGGGGACTGTAAAAGAGACCCAGTACTTC,CASSQPGTVKETQYF
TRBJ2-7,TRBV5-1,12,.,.,TGCGCCAGCAGCCTCGTTCTCGGCGAGCAGTACTTC,CASSLVLGEQYF
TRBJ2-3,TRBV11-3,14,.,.,TGTGCCAGCAGGGACGGGGGGCTCACAGATACGCAGTATTTT,CASRDGGLTDTQYF
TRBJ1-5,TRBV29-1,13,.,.,TGCAGCGTTGAATTGGACAGAGGTCAGCCCCAGCATTTT,CSVELDRGQPQHF
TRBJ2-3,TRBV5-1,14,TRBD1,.,TGCGCCAGCAGCTTGTGGGGACAGACAGATACGCAGTATTTT,CASSLWGQTDTQYF
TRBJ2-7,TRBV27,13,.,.,TGTGCCAGCAGACTCACTGGGGGTAGCGAGCAGTACTTC,CASRLTGGSEQYF
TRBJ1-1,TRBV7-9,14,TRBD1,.,TGTGCCAGCAGCCCGACAGGGGGCCGCACTGAAGCTTTCTTT,CASSPTGGRTEAFF
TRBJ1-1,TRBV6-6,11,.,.,TGTGCCAGCGGGGGAGACACTGAAGCTTTCTTT,CASGGDTEAFF
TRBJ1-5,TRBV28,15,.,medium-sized,TGTGCCAGCAGTTCCCCGGGGCCGCGGATTCAGCCCCAGCATTTT,CASSSPGPRIQPQHF
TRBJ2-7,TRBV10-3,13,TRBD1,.,TGTGCCATCAGAGAATCGGACAGGCCCGAGCAGTACTTC,CAIRESDRPEQYF
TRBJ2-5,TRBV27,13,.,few,TGTGCCAGCAGTGTCGGGATCCAAGAGACCCAGTACTTC,CASSVGIQETQYF
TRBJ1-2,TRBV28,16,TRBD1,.,TGTGCCAGCAGCCCCTGGGACAGCATTACCAACTATGGCTACACCTTC,CASSPWDSITNYGYTF
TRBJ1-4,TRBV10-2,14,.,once,TGCGCCAGCAGGCCCCCAGGGGCCAATGAAAAACTGTTTTTT,CASRPPGANEKLFF
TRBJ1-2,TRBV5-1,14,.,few,TGCGCCAGCAGCTCCGCAGGGCAGGTGAGAGGCTACACCTTC,CASSSAGQVRGYTF
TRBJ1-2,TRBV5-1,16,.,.,TGCGCCAGCAGGATTAGCTATACTGACTATAACTATGGCTACACCTTC,CASRISYTDYNYGYTF
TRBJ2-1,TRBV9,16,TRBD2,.,TGTGCCAGCAGCCCCCGACTAGCGGGGGGGTACAATGAGCAGTTCTTC,CASSPRLAGGYNEQFF
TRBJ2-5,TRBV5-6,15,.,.,TGTGCCAGCGCGAGGGGCAGCCGTAGATCAGAGACCCAGTACTTC,CASARGSRRSETQYF
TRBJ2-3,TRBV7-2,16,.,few,TGTGCCAGCAGCAGCTACTACTCCTCTAGCACAGATACGCAGTATTTT,CASSSYYSSSTDTQYF
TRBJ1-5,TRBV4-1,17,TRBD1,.,TGCGCCAGCAGCCTACTACCAGGACAGGTGAGCAATCAGCCCCAGCATTTT,CASSLLPGQVSNQPQHF